This T cell receptor beta chain was retrieved from a study of beta chain features in type 1 diabetes. The CDR3 length is 15 residues. Trimming cost V 5 bases and J 3 bases, with 15 bases left between them. CDR1 and CDR2 from the germline V gene are MNHEY and SMNVEV (reference sequence). Reverse transcription of all isolated RNA meant that expressed TCRB transcripts were sequenced. The data were produced by immunoSEQ multiplex PCR, yet TCRdb's version contains in-frame clones alone and is incomplete. The sample lists approximately 38,000 clones, more than 40% occurring once. The sample holds a few counts of this clone.

This TCR was sampled from a woman younger than 30 in good health. The chain links TRBV27 to TRBJ2-3, with D perhaps matching TRBD1 (6 bases). Specimen: central memory CD4+ T cells from blood. This chain's CDR3 is CASSMQGPGTDTQYF. DNA for the CDR3: TGTGCCAGCAGTATGCAGGGGCCCGGGACAGATACGCAGTATTTT.